These 13 T cell receptor beta chains were all obtained from the same sample, sequenced in a study of blood T cell repertoires in COVID-19. TCRdb's copy holds only in-frame clones and misses some; the assay was immunoSEQ multiplex PCR. Among nearly 95,000 clones listed, 74% were seen once. Sequencing was performed on peripheral blood. These receptors came from a man between 65 and 80 years old with COVID-19, enrolled during active disease.

Details on this clone: This likely came from a read error, as a far larger clone is one base away. Other DNA sequences within the sample encode an identical CDR3. CDR3 amino acids: CATTGGAAGELFF. CDR3 nucleotide sequence: TGTGCCACCACCGGGGGGGCAGCGGGGGAGCTGTTTTTT. The rearrangement links TRBV10-3 to TRBJ2-2; TRBD2 agrees at 8 bases. Unmatched junction bases numbered 9, after V lost 10 bases and J lost 8 bases. This CDR3 is built from 13 residues. Germline lookup yields CDR1 ENHRY and CDR2 SYGVKD.

V is TRBV7-8 and J is TRBJ1-1; no firm D call. Germline V lookup: CDR1 SGHVS, CDR2 FQNEAQ. This CDR3 is 13 amino acids long. V gave up 7 bases and J gave up 7 bases, with 16 bases separating them. CDR3: CASNSGIVGEAFF. CDR3 bases: TGTGCCAGCAATTCCGGGATCGTGGGTGAAGCTTTCTTT. The full variable domain, its missing parts supplied by reference TRBV7-8 and TRBJ1-1, is GAGVSQSPRYKVAKRGQDVALRCDPISGHVSLFWYQQALGQGPEFLTYFQNEAQLDKSGLPSDRFFAERPEGSVSTLKIQRTQQEDSAVYLCASNSGIVGEAFFGQGTRLTVV.

This CDR3 is CASSSDRALPYGYTF. CDR3 nucleotide sequence: TGTGCCAGCAGCTCGGACAGGGCGCTTCCCTATGGCTACACCTTC. This chain links TRBV7-2 with TRBJ1-2; 8 positions match TRBD1. V lost 4 bases to trimming and J lost 4 bases; unmatched junction nucleotides: 8. The CDR3 consists of 15 residues. Germline loops: CDR1 SGHTA, CDR2 FQGNSA.

The chain uses TRBV27 and TRBJ2-3, with 15 bases that match TRBD2. CDR3 length equals 17 residues. Per germline, CDR1 MNHEY and CDR2 SMNVEV (reference sequence). Germline trimming cut 6 bases from V and 3 bases from J; bases unmatched to any gene: 7. CDR3 protein: CASRGTSGRTVTDTQYF. The CDR3 nucleotides are TGTGCCAGCAGGGGGACTAGCGGGAGGACGGTAACAGATACGCAGTATTTT.

The chain joins TRBV21-1 to TRBJ2-5; the table's TRBD1 call for D was not verified on the DNA. TRBV21-1 is deemed a pseudogene. The CDR3 consists of 12 residues. Here the CDR3 reads CASSKGQETQYF. CDR3 nucleotides: TGTGCCAGCAGCAAAGGCCAGGAGACCCAGTACTTC.

V usage is TRBV28 and J usage is TRBJ1-2; 7 bases fit TRBD1. The CDR3 consists of 17 residues. Per the germline V gene, CDR1 is MDHEN and CDR2 is SYDVKM. Trimming cost V 6 bases and J 7 bases; bases outside gene matches: 20. CDR3 protein: CASRLLTAHRQGAGYTF. In nucleotides, the CDR3 is TGTGCCAGCAGACTACTTACCGCGCATCGACAGGGAGCTGGCTACACCTTC.

This clone was recorded many times. The V call is TRBV18, the J call TRBJ2-2, with 9 bases aligning to TRBD1. CDR1 is KGHSH and CDR2 is LQKENI in the germline V gene. With 0 bases clipped from V and 4 bases from J, the junction kept 0 bases outside the gene matches. This CDR3 has 15 amino acids. The CDR3 sequence: CASSPPGQGTGELFF. CDR3 nucleotide sequence: TGTGCCAGCTCACCACCGGGACAGGGCACCGGGGAGCTGTTTTTT.

Written as DNA, the CDR3 is TGTGCCAGCAGCCAAAATCGAGGGTACCTCTACGAGCAGTACTTC. Protein product: CASSQNRGYLYEQYF. J is TRBJ2-7 and V is TRBV3-1 (or the pseudogene TRBV3-2); a weak D match, TRBD2 (5 bases). V was trimmed by 2 bases and J by 3 bases, leaving 14 bases between them. Germline V gene sequence: CDR1 LGHDT, CDR2 YNNKEL (reference sequence). This CDR3 has 15 amino acids.

This clone was detected only a few times. The V and J genes are TRBV2 and TRBJ2-2, with D possibly matching TRBD1 (5 bases). This CDR3 contains 15 residues. The germline V gene has CDR1 SNHLY and CDR2 FYNNEI. V lost 6 bases and J lost 3, with 14 bases in between. The CDR3 protein is CASRMQGLDTGELFF. In DNA, the CDR3 is TGTGCCAGCAGGATGCAGGGTTTGGACACCGGGGAGCTGTTTTTT.

The table lists this clone with many counts. The chain uses TRBV28 and TRBJ1-1; D not certain. The V gene lost 6 bases and the J gene lost 4 bases, with 9 bases spanning the gap. This CDR3 is built from 12 residues. From germline, CDR1 is MDHEN and CDR2 SYDVKM. The chain's CDR3 is CASSEGITEAFF. The CDR3 DNA reads as TGTGCCAGCAGCGAGGGAATCACTGAAGCTTTCTTT.

The chain has TRBV28 and TRBJ1-2, with D possibly being TRBD1 (6 bases). CDR1 MDHEN and CDR2 SYDVKM come from the germline V gene. Trimming stripped 2 bases from V and 3 bases from J, with 13 bases between. The CDR3 is made up of 15 amino acids. In nucleotides, the CDR3 is TGTGCCAGCAGTTTAGGTAACAGGGCCGACTATGGCTACACCTTC. This gives the protein CASSLGNRADYGYTF.

This clone has more than one count but fewer than ten. This chain uses TRBV18 with TRBJ1-1; 7 bases are shared with TRBD1. The length of the CDR3 is 17 residues. Germline assignment: CDR1 KGHSH and CDR2 LQKENI. V gave up 5 bases and J gave up 5 bases; unmatched junction bases: 17. CDR3 nucleotide sequence: TGTGCCAGCTCAGCACGGGACAGCGCACGGAGGGGAACTGAAGCTTTCTTT. Amino acid sequence: CASSARDSARRGTEAFF.

This chain connects TRBV5-1 to TRBJ1-3, with a possible D match to TRBD1 (5 bases). The CDR3 loop spans 18 amino acids. Germline CDR1 reads SGHRS; CDR2 reads YFSETQ. V shed 5 bases and J shed 0 bases, with 21 bases lying between them. The CDR3 bases are TGCGCCAGCAGTCGCGGGGGGTCGGGTGACCTCTCTGGAAACACCATATATTTT. It yields the protein CASSRGGSGDLSGNTIYF.